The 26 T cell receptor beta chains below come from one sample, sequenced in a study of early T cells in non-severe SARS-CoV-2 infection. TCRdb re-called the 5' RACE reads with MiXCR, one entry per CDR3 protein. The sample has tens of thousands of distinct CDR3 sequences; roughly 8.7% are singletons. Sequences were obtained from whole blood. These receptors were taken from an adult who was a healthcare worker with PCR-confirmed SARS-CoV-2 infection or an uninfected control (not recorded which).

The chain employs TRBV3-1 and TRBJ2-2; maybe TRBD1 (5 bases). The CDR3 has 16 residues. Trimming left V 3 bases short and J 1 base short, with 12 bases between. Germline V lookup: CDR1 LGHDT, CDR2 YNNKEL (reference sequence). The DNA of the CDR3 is TGTGCCAGCAGCCAGTTCCTAGGGGAGAACACCGGGGAGCTGTTTTTT. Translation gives CASSQFLGENTGELFF. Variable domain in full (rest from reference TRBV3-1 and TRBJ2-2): DTAVSQTPKYLVTQMGNDKSIKCEQNLGHDTMYWYKQDSKKFLKIMFSYNNKELIINETVPNRFSPKSPDKAHLNLHINSLELGDSAVYFCASSQFLGENTGELFFGEGSRLTVL.

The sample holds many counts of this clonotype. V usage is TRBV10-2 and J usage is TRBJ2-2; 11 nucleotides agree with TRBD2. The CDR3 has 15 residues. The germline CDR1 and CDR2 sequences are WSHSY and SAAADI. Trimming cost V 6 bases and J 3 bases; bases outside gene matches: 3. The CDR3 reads CASRGGLADTGELFF. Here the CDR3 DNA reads TGCGCCAGCAGGGGGGGACTAGCGGACACCGGGGAGCTGTTTTTT.

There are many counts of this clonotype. CDR3 nucleotide sequence: TGCAGTGCTCCATTGACAGGGTTTCATGGCTACACCTTC. Residues: CSAPLTGFHGYTF. The chain couples TRBV20-1 to TRBJ1-2; 7 bases agree with TRBD1. Germline CDR1 reads DFQATT; CDR2 reads SNEGSKA (reference sequence). The CDR3 covers 13 residues. V lost 5 bases to trimming and J lost 6 bases; unmatched junction nucleotides: 9.

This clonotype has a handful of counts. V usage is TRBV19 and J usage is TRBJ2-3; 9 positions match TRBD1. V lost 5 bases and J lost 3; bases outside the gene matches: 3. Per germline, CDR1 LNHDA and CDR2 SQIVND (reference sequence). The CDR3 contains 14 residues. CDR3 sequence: CASSEGQGTDTQYF. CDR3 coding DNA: TGTGCCAGTAGTGAGGGACAGGGTACAGATACGCAGTATTTT.

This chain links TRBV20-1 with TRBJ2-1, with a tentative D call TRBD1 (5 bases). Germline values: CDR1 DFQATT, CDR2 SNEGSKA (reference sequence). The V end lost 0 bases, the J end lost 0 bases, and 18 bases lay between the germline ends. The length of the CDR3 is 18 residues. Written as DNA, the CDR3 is TGCAGTGCTAGAGATGTAGGGGCAGGCCAGAGCTCCTACAATGAGCAGTTCTTC. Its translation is CSARDVGAGQSSYNEQFF.

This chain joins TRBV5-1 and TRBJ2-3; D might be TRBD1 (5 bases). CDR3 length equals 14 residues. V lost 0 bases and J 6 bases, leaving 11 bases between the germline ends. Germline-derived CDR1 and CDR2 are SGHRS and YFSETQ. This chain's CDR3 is CASSLGPRADTQYF. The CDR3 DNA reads TGCGCCAGCAGCTTGGGCCCCAGGGCGGATACGCAGTATTTT. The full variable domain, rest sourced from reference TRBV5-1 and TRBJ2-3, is KAGVTQTPRYLIKTRGQQVTLSCSPISGHRSVSWYQQTPGQGLQFLFEYFSETQRNKGNFPGRFSGRQFSNSRSEMNVSTLELGDSALYLCASSLGPRADTQYFGPGTRLTVL.

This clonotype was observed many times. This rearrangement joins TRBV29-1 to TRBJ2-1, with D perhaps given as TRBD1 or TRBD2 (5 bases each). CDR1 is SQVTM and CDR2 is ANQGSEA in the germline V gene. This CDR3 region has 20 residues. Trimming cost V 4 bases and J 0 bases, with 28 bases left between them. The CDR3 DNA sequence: TGCAGCGTTGTGGGGCTCCTGGCGGCGAGGGCTCCTTCCTCCTACAATGAGCAGTTCTTC. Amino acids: CSVVGLLAARAPSSYNEQFF.

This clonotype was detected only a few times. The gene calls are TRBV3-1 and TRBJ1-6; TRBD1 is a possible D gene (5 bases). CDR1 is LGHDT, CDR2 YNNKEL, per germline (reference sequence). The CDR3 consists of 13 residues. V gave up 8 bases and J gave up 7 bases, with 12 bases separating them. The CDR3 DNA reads TGTGCCAGCGAGCTTCGGGACAATTCACCCCTCCACTTT. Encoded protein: CASELRDNSPLHF. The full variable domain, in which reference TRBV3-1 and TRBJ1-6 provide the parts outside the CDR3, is DTAVSQTPKYLVTQMGNDKSIKCEQNLGHDTMYWYKQDSKKFLKIMFSYNNKELIINETVPNRFSPKSPDKAHLNLHINSLELGDSAVYFCASELRDNSPLHFGNGTRLTVT.

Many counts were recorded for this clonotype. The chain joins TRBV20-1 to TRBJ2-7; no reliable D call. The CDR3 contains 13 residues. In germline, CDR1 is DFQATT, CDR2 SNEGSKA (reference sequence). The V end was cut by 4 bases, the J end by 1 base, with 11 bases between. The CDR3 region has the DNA TGCAGTGCTATTTCCGGGCTTTCCTACGAGCAGTACTTC. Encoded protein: CSAISGLSYEQYF.

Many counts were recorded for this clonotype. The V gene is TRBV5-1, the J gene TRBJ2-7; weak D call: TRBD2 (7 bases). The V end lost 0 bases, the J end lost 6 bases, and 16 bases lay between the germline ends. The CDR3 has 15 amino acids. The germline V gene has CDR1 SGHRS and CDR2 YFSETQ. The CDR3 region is CASSLAGGGAGEQYF. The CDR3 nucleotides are TGCGCCAGCAGCTTGGCCGGCGGGGGCGCGGGCGAGCAGTACTTC. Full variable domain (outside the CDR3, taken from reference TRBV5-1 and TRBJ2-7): KAGVTQTPRYLIKTRGQQVTLSCSPISGHRSVSWYQQTPGQGLQFLFEYFSETQRNKGNFPGRFSGRQFSNSRSEMNVSTLELGDSALYLCASSLAGGGAGEQYFGPGTRLTVT.

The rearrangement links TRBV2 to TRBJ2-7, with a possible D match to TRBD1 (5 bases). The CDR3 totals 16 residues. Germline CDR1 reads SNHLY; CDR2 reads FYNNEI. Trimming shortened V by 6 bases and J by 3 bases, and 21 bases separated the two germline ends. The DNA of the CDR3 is TGTGCCAGCAGGCGACCGACAGTAACGGGCCACTACGAGCAGTACTTC. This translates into CASRRPTVTGHYEQYF.

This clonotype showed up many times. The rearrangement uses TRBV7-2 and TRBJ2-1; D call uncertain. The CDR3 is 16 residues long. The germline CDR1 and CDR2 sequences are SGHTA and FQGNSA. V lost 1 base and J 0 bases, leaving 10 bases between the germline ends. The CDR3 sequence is CASSLVGGYSYNEQFF. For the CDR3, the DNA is TGTGCCAGCAGCTTAGTAGGCGGCTACTCCTACAATGAGCAGTTCTTC.

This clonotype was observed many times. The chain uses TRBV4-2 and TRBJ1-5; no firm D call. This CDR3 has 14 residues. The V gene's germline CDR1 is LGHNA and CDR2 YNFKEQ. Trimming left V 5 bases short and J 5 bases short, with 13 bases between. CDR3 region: CASSSSSGYQPQHF. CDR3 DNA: TGTGCCAGCAGCTCCTCCAGCGGGTATCAGCCCCAGCATTTT.

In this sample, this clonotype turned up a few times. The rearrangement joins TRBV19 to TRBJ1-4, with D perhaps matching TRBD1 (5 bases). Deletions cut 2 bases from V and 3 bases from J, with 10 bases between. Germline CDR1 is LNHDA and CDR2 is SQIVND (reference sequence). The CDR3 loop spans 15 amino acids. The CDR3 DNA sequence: TGTGCCAGTAGTATAAATCCAGGGTCTAATGAAAAACTGTTTTTT. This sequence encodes CASSINPGSNEKLFF. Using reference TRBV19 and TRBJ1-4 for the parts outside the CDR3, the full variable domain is DGGITQSPKYLFRKEGQNVTLSCEQNLNHDAMYWYRQDPGQGLRLIYYSQIVNDFQKGDIAEGYSVSREKKESFPLTVTSAQKNPTAFYLCASSINPGSNEKLFFGSGTQLSVL.

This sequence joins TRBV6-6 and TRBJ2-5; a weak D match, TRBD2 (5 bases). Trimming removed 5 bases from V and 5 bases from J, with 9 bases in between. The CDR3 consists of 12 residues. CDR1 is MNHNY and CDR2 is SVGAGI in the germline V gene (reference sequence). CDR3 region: CASSPTGETQYF. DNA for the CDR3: TGTGCCAGCAGTCCGACGGGGGAGACCCAGTACTTC.

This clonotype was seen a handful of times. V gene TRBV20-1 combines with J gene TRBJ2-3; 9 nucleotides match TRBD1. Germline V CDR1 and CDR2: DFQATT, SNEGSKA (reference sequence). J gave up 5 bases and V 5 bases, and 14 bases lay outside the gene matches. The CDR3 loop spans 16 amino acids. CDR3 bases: TGCAGTGCTCTGGACAGGGGAAGGAAGGTGGAAGATACGCAGTATTTT. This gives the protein CSALDRGRKVEDTQYF.

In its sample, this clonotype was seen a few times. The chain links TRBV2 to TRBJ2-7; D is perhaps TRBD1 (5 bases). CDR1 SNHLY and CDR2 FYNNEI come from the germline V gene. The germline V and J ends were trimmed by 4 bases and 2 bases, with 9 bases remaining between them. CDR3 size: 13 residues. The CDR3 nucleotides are TGTGCCAGCAGTGTAGGGGCAACCTACGAGCAGTACTTC. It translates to CASSVGATYEQYF.

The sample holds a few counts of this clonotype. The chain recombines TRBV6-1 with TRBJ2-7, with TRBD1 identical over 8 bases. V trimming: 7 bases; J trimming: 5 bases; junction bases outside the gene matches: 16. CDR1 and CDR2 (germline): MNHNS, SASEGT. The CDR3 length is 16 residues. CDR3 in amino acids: CASTLLTGGSWDEQYF. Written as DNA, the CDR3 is TGTGCCAGCACCCTACTCACAGGGGGATCTTGGGACGAGCAGTACTTC.

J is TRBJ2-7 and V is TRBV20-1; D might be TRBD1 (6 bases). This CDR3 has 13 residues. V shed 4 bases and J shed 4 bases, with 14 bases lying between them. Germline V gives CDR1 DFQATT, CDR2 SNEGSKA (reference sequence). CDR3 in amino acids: CSANRDTLYEQYF. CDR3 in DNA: TGCAGTGCTAACCGGGACACCCTATACGAGCAGTACTTC.

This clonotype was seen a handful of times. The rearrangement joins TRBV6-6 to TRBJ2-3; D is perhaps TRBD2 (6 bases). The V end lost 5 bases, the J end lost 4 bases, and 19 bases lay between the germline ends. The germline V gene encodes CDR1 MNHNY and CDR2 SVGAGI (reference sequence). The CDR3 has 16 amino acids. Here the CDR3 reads CASSTEGLSQPDTQYF. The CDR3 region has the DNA TGTGCCAGCAGTACCGAGGGACTTAGTCAGCCAGATACGCAGTATTTT.

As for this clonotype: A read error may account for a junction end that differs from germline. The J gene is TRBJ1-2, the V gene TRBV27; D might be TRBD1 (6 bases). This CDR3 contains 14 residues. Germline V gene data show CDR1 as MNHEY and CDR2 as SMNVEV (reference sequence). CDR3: CASSLYRADLDYTF. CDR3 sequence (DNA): TGTGCCAGCAGCTTATACAGGGCCGATTTAGACTACACCTTC.

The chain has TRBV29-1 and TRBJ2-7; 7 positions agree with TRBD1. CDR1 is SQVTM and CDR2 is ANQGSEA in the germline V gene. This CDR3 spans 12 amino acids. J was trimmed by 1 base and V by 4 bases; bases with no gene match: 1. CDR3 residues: CSVGQGSYEQYF. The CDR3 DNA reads TGCAGCGTTGGACAGGGTTCCTACGAGCAGTACTTC.

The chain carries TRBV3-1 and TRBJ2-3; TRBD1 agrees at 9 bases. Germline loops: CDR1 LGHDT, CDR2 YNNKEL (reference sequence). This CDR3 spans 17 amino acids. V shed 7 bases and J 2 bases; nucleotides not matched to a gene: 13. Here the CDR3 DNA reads TGTGCCAGCACCAAATATCCCGGGACAGGGAACACAGATACGCAGTATTTT. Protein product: CASTKYPGTGNTDTQYF.

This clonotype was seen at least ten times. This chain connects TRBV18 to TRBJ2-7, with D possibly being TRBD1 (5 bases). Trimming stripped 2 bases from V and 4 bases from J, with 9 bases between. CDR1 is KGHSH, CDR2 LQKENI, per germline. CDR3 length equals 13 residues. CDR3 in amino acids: CASSPSTEYEQYF. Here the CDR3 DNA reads TGTGCCAGCTCACCATCGACAGAATACGAGCAGTACTTC.

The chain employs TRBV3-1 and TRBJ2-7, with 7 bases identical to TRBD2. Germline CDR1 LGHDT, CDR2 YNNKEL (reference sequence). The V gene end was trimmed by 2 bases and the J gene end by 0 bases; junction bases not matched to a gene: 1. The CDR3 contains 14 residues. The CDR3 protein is CASSQTSASYEQYF. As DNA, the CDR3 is TGTGCCAGCAGCCAAACTAGCGCCTCCTACGAGCAGTACTTC.

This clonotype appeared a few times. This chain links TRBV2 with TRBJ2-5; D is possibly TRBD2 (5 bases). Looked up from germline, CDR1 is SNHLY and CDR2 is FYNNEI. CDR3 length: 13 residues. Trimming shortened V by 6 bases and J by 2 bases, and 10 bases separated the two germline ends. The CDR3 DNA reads TGTGCCAGCAGCTTGGACTTACAAGAGACCCAGTACTTC. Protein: CASSLDLQETQYF.